The clone carrying this TCR beta chain has a single count. The antigen is not known. These data originate in a study of cytomegalovirus exposure and HLA in healthy donors. Study-wide results and caveats: When the data were analyzed later, several of the most significant clusters appeared to be linked to common viral pathogens. In a later analysis, specific HLA alleles were associated with around 17,000 TCR beta sequences at a 0.05 false discovery rate. A later analysis linked a missense DCLRE1C variant to TCR beta V- and J-gene trimming. Donors were assumed by presence/absence analyses to have roughly uniform sequencing depth.

The PCR contained 60 Vbeta and 13 Jbeta primers. The protocol was immunoSEQ multiplex PCR, while the TCRdb copy is restricted to in-frame clones and leaves out a portion. This sample yields fewer than 150,000 clones, of which around 76% are seen a single time; about 3.8% belongs to the top ten. The ends lost 0 bases at V and 5 bases at J; junction bases unmatched: 7. This CDR3 is built from 16 residues. CDR1 is MNHNY and CDR2 is SVGAGI in the germline V gene (reference sequence). Source material: PBMCs. The source is a man aged 18 to 35 in good health and CMV-seronegative. V gene TRBV6-6 combines with J gene TRBJ2-1, with 7 nucleotides matching TRBD1. CDR3 DNA: TGTGCCAGCAGTTACTCTAGGGGGCGCATCGACAATGAGCAGTTCTTC. It specifies CASSYSRGRIDNEQFF.